This T cell receptor (beta chain) was sequenced for a study of STAT3 mutations in large granular lymphocyte leukemia. For the study at large: Over half of T-LGLL patients had one or more immunosuppressive regimens.

A note on this clone: Its target is not known.

Study results and caveats: In T-cell large granular lymphocyte leukemia, about half of patients showed multiple immunodominant subclonotypes.

V lost 2 bases to trimming and J lost 4 bases; unmatched junction nucleotides: 10. Germline CDR1 reads PRHDT; CDR2 reads FYEKMQ (reference sequence). This CDR3 comprises 18 residues. Data came from immunoSEQ multiplex PCR; TCRdb stores just in-frame clones and leaves some out. The sample holds over 4,000 clones, roughly 87% seen once. This TCR derives from a boy younger than 18 with T-cell large granular lymphocyte leukemia. Some clones in this sample may be carry-over from other donors' samples. This chain links TRBV13 with TRBJ2-3, with 12 nucleotides matching TRBD2. Sequencing used peripheral blood mononuclear cells. DNA for the CDR3: TGTGCCAGCAGCTTACCTCTCCCTAGCGGGGGGGCCGCAGATACGCAGTATTTT. Protein: CASSLPLPSGGAADTQYF.